The 18 T cell receptor beta chains below come from one sample, sequenced in a study of cytomegalovirus exposure and HLA in healthy donors. 13 Jbeta primers and 60 Vbeta primers were used for the PCR. The repertoire was sequenced with immunoSEQ multiplex PCR; TCRdb's copy has only in-frame clones and lacks some. Here the sample spans roughly 100,000 clones, about 78% being singletons. The sample was PBMCs. The receptors derive from a man under 40 in good health and CMV-seronegative.

The V call is TRBV18, the J call TRBJ1-2; 12 nucleotides align to TRBD1. Germline CDR1 reads KGHSH; CDR2 reads LQKENI. The CDR3 runs 17 residues. V shed 3 bases and J 1 base; nucleotides not matched to a gene: 6. CDR3 protein: CASSPTGTGGLNYGYTF. DNA of the CDR3: TGTGCCAGCTCACCCACCGGGACAGGGGGCCTTAACTATGGCTACACCTTC.

This sequence joins TRBV2 and TRBJ2-5; tentative D call: TRBD1 (7 bases). The V end lost 7 bases, the J end lost 1 base, and 10 bases lay between the germline ends. CDR3 length: 13 residues. From germline, CDR1 is SNHLY and CDR2 FYNNEI. CDR3 bases: TGTGCCAGCATCAGGGGGGCCCAAGAGACCCAGTACTTC. The encoded protein is CASIRGAQETQYF.

This chain uses TRBV7-6 with TRBJ2-1; 7 nucleotides match TRBD2. The V segment lost 3 bases and the J segment 0 bases; nucleotides outside the gene matches: 5. The germline V gene encodes CDR1 SGHVS and CDR2 FNYEAQ. The CDR3 is 16 residues long. CDR3 sequence (DNA): TGTGCCAGCAGCTTCGACCTAGCGGACTCCTACAATGAGCAGTTCTTC. Protein product: CASSFDLADSYNEQFF.

This chain joins TRBV6-1 and TRBJ1-1; the D gene is possibly TRBD1 (5 bases). CDR1 is MNHNS and CDR2 is SASEGT in the germline V gene. CDR3 length equals 13 residues. Trimming left V 3 bases short and J 10 bases short, with 15 bases between. DNA of the CDR3: TGTGCCAGCAGTGAGCACACAGAAAGGGGAGCTTTCTTT. It yields the protein CASSEHTERGAFF.

The chain couples TRBV5-6 to TRBJ2-1, with TRBD1 matching over 10 bases. Looked up from germline, CDR1 is SGHDT and CDR2 is YYEEEE. This CDR3 is 15 amino acids long. V lost 2 bases to trimming and J lost 7 bases; unmatched junction nucleotides: 6. The CDR3: CASSFPGTGENEQFF. CDR3 in DNA: TGTGCCAGCAGCTTTCCCGGGACAGGGGAAAATGAGCAGTTCTTC.

This clone appeared a few times. J is TRBJ1-2 and V is TRBV4-1, with D possibly being TRBD1 (6 bases). The CDR3 runs 15 residues. V lost 4 bases and J lost 0, with 12 bases in between. The germline V gene encodes CDR1 MGHRA and CDR2 YSYEKL. Written as DNA, the CDR3 is TGCGCCAGCAGCCCCCTGGACAGAGCTAACTATGGCTACACCTTC. Amino acid sequence: CASSPLDRANYGYTF.

The chain joins TRBV7-9 to TRBJ2-7, with 8 positions matching TRBD2. Germline CDR1 and CDR2: SEHNR and FQNEAQ (reference sequence). V lost 5 bases to trimming and J lost 5 bases; unmatched junction nucleotides: 8. This CDR3 has 14 residues. CDR3 nucleotides: TGTGCCAGCAGCCTACGGGAGGGCCCCAACGAGCAGTACTTC. Translating it yields CASSLREGPNEQYF.

The V and J genes are TRBV11-2 and TRBJ2-1, with TRBD2 identical over 11 bases. From germline, CDR1 is SGHAT and CDR2 FQNNGV. The ends lost 5 bases at V and 1 base at J; junction bases unmatched: 4. The CDR3 has 16 amino acids. CDR3 region: CASSRTSGSSYNEQFF. The CDR3 region has the DNA TGTGCCAGCAGCCGGACTAGCGGGTCGTCCTACAATGAGCAGTTCTTC.

This clone has a handful of counts. The rearrangement uses TRBV25-1 and TRBJ2-2, with 9 bases identical to TRBD2. Germline values: CDR1 MGHDK, CDR2 SYGVNS. The CDR3 is made up of 16 amino acids. J gave up 5 bases and V 3 bases, and 7 bases lay outside the gene matches. CDR3 sequence: CASSEISGRGTGELFF. Here the CDR3 DNA reads TGTGCCAGCAGTGAGATTAGCGGGAGAGGTACCGGGGAGCTGTTTTTT.

V and J are TRBV30 and TRBJ2-7; D is perhaps TRBD2 (5 bases). Germline CDR1 reads GTSNPN; CDR2 reads SVGIG (reference sequence). The V and J ends lost 3 bases and 2 bases respectively, with 14 bases between them. The CDR3 sequence is 14 residues long. The CDR3, as DNA: TGTGCCTGGAGCCGTACGCCGGGAACCTACGAGCAGTACTTC. Its translation is CAWSRTPGTYEQYF. The whole variable domain, filled in from reference TRBV30 and TRBJ2-7, reads SQTIHQWPATLVQPVGSPLSLECTVEGTSNPNLYWYRQAAGRGLQLLFYSVGIGQISSEVPQNLSASRPQDRQFILSSKKLLLSDSGFYLCAWSRTPGTYEQYFGPGTRLTVT.

The chain carries TRBV6-1 and TRBJ1-1; a weak D match, TRBD1 (5 bases). Trimming stripped 3 bases from V and 6 bases from J, with 14 bases between. The CDR3 runs 14 residues. From germline, CDR1 is MNHNS and CDR2 SASEGT. CDR3 amino acids: CASSEPGRSPEAFF. The CDR3 DNA sequence: TGTGCCAGCAGTGAGCCAGGGAGGAGTCCTGAAGCTTTCTTT.

The chain joins TRBV28 to TRBJ2-1; TRBD1 aligns across 7 bases. The junction had 10 bases not matched to a gene; V was cut back by 5 bases and J by 9 bases. Germline V lookup: CDR1 MDHEN, CDR2 SYDVKM. The CDR3 consists of 14 residues. This CDR3 is CASSHPRQGGEQFF. The CDR3 DNA is TGTGCCAGCAGTCACCCGAGACAGGGCGGTGAGCAGTTCTTC.

The genes are TRBV28 and TRBJ2-5; 15 bases map to TRBD2. The J call may not be correct, given that the DNA end is closer to TRBJ2-7. Germline CDR1 MDHEN, CDR2 SYDVKM. The CDR3 has 17 residues. CDR3 coding DNA: TGTGCCAGCACCGCCGGACTAGCGGGAGGGGTTTCCTACGAGCAGTACTTC. This gives the protein CASTAGLAGGVSYEQYF.

The genes are TRBV10-3 and TRBJ1-2, with a tentative D call TRBD1 (6 bases). The V and J ends lost 4 bases and 8 bases respectively, with 20 bases between them. The length of the CDR3 is 15 residues. Germline loops: CDR1 ENHRY, CDR2 SYGVKD. CDR3 coding DNA: TGTGCCATCAGTGGGCCAGGGGACACTAGAGAAGGCTACACCTTC. Protein product: CAISGPGDTREGYTF.

This chain uses TRBV19 with TRBJ1-6, with 7 nucleotides matching TRBD1. V was clipped by 6 bases and J by 4 bases; unmatched bases: 6. The CDR3 consists of 15 residues. Germline V gives CDR1 LNHDA, CDR2 SQIVND (reference sequence). DNA of the CDR3: TGTGCCAGTAGGTCCGGGACAGTTTATAATTCACCCCTCCACTTT. Translating gives CASRSGTVYNSPLHF. Complete variable domain (other parts from reference TRBV19 and TRBJ1-6): DGGITQSPKYLFRKEGQNVTLSCEQNLNHDAMYWYRQDPGQGLRLIYYSQIVNDFQKGDIAEGYSVSREKKESFPLTVTSAQKNPTAFYLCASRSGTVYNSPLHFGNGTRLTVT.

The chain couples TRBV4-1 to TRBJ1-2, with D maybe TRBD1 (5 bases). This CDR3 region has 14 residues. V gave up 3 bases and J gave up 6 bases, with 14 bases separating them. Germline V gene lookup returns CDR1 MGHRA and CDR2 YSYEKL. The CDR3 region has the DNA TGCGCCAGCAGCCAGGTTCCAGGGTCGGATGGCTACACCTTC. Protein product: CASSQVPGSDGYTF.

The CDR3 is CASSLGGGGGSPLHF. The CDR3 DNA reads as TGTGCCAGCAGCTTGGGGGGGGGCGGCGGGTCACCCCTCCACTTT. This sequence joins TRBV5-5 and TRBJ1-6; possible D gene TRBD1, 6 bases. The V and J ends lost 0 bases and 10 bases respectively, with 14 bases between them. CDR1 SGHKS and CDR2 YYEKEE come from the germline V gene (reference sequence). This CDR3 has 15 residues.

This chain links TRBV7-9 with TRBJ1-1; 9 nucleotides line up with TRBD1. In germline, CDR1 is SEHNR, CDR2 FQNEAQ (reference sequence). V was clipped by 4 bases and J by 1 base; unmatched bases: 4. The CDR3 is made up of 15 amino acids. Here the CDR3 DNA reads TGTGCCAGCAGCTCTCCGGGACAGGGGAACACTGAAGCTTTCTTT. It is translated as CASSSPGQGNTEAFF.